What follows is one T cell receptor beta chain and its context. Its matching antigen is unknown. The data were taken from a study of cytomegalovirus exposure and HLA in healthy donors. With 60 Vbeta and 13 Jbeta primers, the PCR was carried out. The table came from immunoSEQ multiplex PCR; TCRdb's copy has only in-frame clones and leaves some out. The sample yields 90,000 to 120,000 clones, around 60% seen once. Study findings and constraints: With later analysis, a missense DCLRE1C variant became linked to TCR beta V- and J-gene trimming.

The germline V and J ends were trimmed by 6 bases and 5 bases, with 16 bases remaining between them. CDR1 and CDR2 (germline): SEHNR, FQNEAQ (reference sequence). The CDR3 is 14 residues long. This sequence originates from a man aged 30-40 years in good health and CMV-seropositive. Source material: PBMCs. The V call is TRBV7-9, the J call TRBJ2-5, with D perhaps TRBD2 (7 bases). The CDR3: CASSFGGGQETQYF. In DNA form, the CDR3 reads TGTGCCAGCAGTTTTGGGGGGGGGCAGGAGACCCAGTACTTC.